These 15 T cell receptor beta chains share one sample of origin, sequenced in a study of T cells in Graves' hyperthyroidism and ophthalmopathy. RNA transcripts were the template for amplifying TCR beta CDR3 regions. TCR CDR3 underwent first-round RT-PCR with the HTBI primer set. TCRdb independently ran MiXCR on the multiplex PCR reads; one entry per CDR3 protein. The sample lists some 380,000 distinct CDR3 sequences, approximately 12% occurring once. The sample was blood. These receptors were collected from a man under 40 with Graves' hyperthyroidism that later progressed to Graves' ophthalmopathy.

This clonotype was recorded at least ten times. The rearrangement uses TRBV20-1 and TRBJ2-7; D tentatively fits TRBD1 or TRBD2 (5 bases each). The V gene's germline CDR1 is DFQATT and CDR2 SNEGSKA (reference sequence). Trimming removed 3 bases at V and 5 bases at J, with 14 bases between. CDR3 length equals 13 residues. This CDR3 reads CSASRDVNNEQYF. The CDR3 DNA sequence: TGCAGTGCTAGTAGGGACGTAAACAACGAGCAGTACTTC.

In its sample, this clonotype was seen many times. The CDR3 nucleotides read TGTGCCAGCAGTTTGAGAGGCCTCCGCTCCTACGAGCAGTACTTC. Amino acids: CASSLRGLRSYEQYF. The chain carries TRBV28 and TRBJ2-7; D is unclear. Trimming shortened V by 3 bases and J by 0 bases, and 12 bases separated the two germline ends. The CDR3 contains 15 residues. CDR1 is MDHEN, CDR2 SYDVKM, per germline.

On this clonotype: This may stem from a read error, because a much larger clone lies one nucleotide away. The chain combines TRBV10-3 with TRBJ2-7; D is unresolved. The CDR3 covers 14 residues. Germline lookup yields CDR1 ENHRY and CDR2 SYGVKD. V gave up 4 bases and J gave up 1 base, with 11 bases separating them. The DNA for the CDR3 is TGTGCCATCAGTGGGTCGGGCGGATCCTACGAGCAGTACTTC. Its translation is CAISGSGGSYEQYF.

This clonotype was detected ten times or more. The chain combines TRBV28 with TRBJ2-7; tentatively, D is TRBD1 (6 bases). CDR1 is MDHEN and CDR2 is SYDVKM in the germline V gene. Trimming pared 7 bases from V and 3 bases from J, leaving 16 bases between. There are 14 residues in the CDR3. The CDR3: CASTWGQGLYEQYF. CDR3 sequence (DNA): TGTGCCAGCACCTGGGGGCAGGGCCTCTACGAGCAGTACTTC.

This clonotype turned up a few times. CDR3 protein: CASSELGLKAATNEKLFF. The DNA of the CDR3 is TGTGCCAGCTCGGAACTCGGCTTAAAAGCCGCAACTAATGAAAAACTGTTTTTT. This chain connects TRBV11-2 to TRBJ1-4; D is unresolved. Trimming removed 8 bases at V and 0 bases at J, with 22 bases between. This CDR3 comprises 18 residues. The germline CDR1 and CDR2 sequences are SGHAT and FQNNGV.

This clonotype was seen many times. This chain connects TRBV10-2 to TRBJ1-1; possible D gene TRBD1, 5 bases. From germline, CDR1 is WSHSY and CDR2 SAAADI. The V end lost 6 bases, the J end lost 6 bases, and 14 bases lay between the germline ends. This CDR3 has 13 residues. CDR3 protein: CASSSTGYSEAFF. CDR3 bases: TGCGCCAGCAGCAGTACAGGTTACTCTGAAGCTTTCTTT.

This rearrangement joins TRBV6-1 to TRBJ2-5; D is unclear. Germline V CDR1 and CDR2: MNHNS, SASEGT. Trimming removed 10 bases from V and 5 bases from J, with 5 bases in between. The CDR3 consists of 9 residues. This CDR3 is CATPETQYF. CDR3 bases: TGTGCCACCCCGGAGACCCAGTACTTC.

As concerns this clonotype: A read error is possible here, since a much larger clone lies one base away. The V gene is TRBV11-2, the J gene TRBJ2-5; tentatively, D is TRBD1 or TRBD2 (5 bases each). Germline V gene data show CDR1 as SGHAT and CDR2 as FQNNGV. The CDR3 contains 13 residues. CDR3 DNA sequence: TGTGCCAGCAGTTGGGACCACCAAGAGGCCCAGTACTTC. Translated: CASSWDHQEAQYF.

This clonotype was seen a handful of times. This chain joins TRBV12-3 or TRBV12-4 and TRBJ2-7; 9 nucleotides match TRBD2. Germline trimming cut 1 base from V and 6 bases from J; bases unmatched to any gene: 4. This CDR3 is built from 14 residues. CDR3 sequence reads: CASSLGGTSREQYF. The CDR3 DNA is TGTGCCAGCAGTTTAGGAGGGACTAGCCGCGAGCAGTACTTC.

The table lists this clonotype with many counts. V and J are TRBV29-1 and TRBJ1-1; the D gene is possibly TRBD1 (5 bases). Per germline, CDR1 SQVTM and CDR2 ANQGSEA. V dropped 4 bases and J dropped 4 bases, with 16 bases sitting between them. This CDR3 has 14 residues. CDR3 region: CSVGQLLRSTEAFF. For the CDR3, the DNA is TGCAGCGTTGGACAGCTACTTAGGAGCACTGAAGCTTTCTTT.

At least ten counts were recorded for this clonotype. The chain is built from TRBV2 and TRBJ2-2, with D possibly being TRBD1 (6 bases). The germline V gene encodes CDR1 SNHLY and CDR2 FYNNEI. The CDR3 loop spans 14 amino acids. V dropped 4 bases and J dropped 6 bases, with 12 bases sitting between them. CDR3 in amino acids: CASSGGPGAGELFF. The CDR3 nucleotides are TGTGCCAGCAGTGGAGGACCAGGGGCCGGGGAGCTGTTTTTT.

Ten or more counts support this clonotype. This rearrangement joins TRBV6-5 to TRBJ2-7; D is undetermined. V was shortened by 1 base and J by 0 bases, with 10 bases between the two germline ends. Germline CDR1 MNHEY, CDR2 SVGAGI. The CDR3 length is 15 residues. The CDR3 sequence is CASSYFPGSSYEQYF. The CDR3 DNA reads TGTGCCAGCAGTTACTTCCCCGGGTCCTCCTACGAGCAGTACTTC.

With regard to this clonotype: The CDR3 ends on some other residue instead of the conserved phenylalanine or tryptophan, so this is likely a read error. This sequence joins TRBV7-9 and TRBJ2-7; weak D call: TRBD2 (7 bases). This CDR3 contains 15 residues. Trimming pared 4 bases from V and 2 bases from J, leaving 15 bases between. The germline gives CDR1 SEHNR, CDR2 FQNEAQ (reference sequence). The CDR3 sequence: CASSSGRGRPYEQYC. CDR3 bases: TGTGCCAGCAGCTCAGGGCGGGGGCGCCCCTACGAGCAGTACTGC.

This clonotype was detected only a few times. This sequence joins TRBV12-3 or TRBV12-4 and TRBJ2-1, with D uncertain. The CDR3 spans 13 residues. The V gene lost 3 bases and the J gene lost 7 bases, with 10 bases spanning the gap. Here the CDR3 reads CASSFNPRNEQFF. CDR3 bases: TGTGCCAGCAGTTTCAACCCACGGAATGAGCAGTTCTTC.

J is TRBJ2-7 and V is TRBV27, with 9 bases lining up with TRBD1. Germline V gene sequence: CDR1 MNHEY, CDR2 SMNVEV (reference sequence). J gave up 3 bases and V 1 base, and 7 bases lay outside the gene matches. The CDR3 length is 16 residues. Here the CDR3 reads CASSLFGQGTFYEQYF. In DNA form, the CDR3 reads TGTGCCAGCAGTTTATTCGGACAGGGGACTTTCTACGAGCAGTACTTC.